This T cell receptor (beta chain) was obtained from a study of regulatory T cells. Study-wide results and limits: In CD3G-deficient patients, conventional CD4+ T cells were enriched for hydrophobic CDR3 residues at positions 6 and 7.

From germline, CDR1 is SNHLY and CDR2 FYNNEI. This CDR3 spans 17 amino acids. Regulatory (CD25-high CD127-low) and conventional (CD25-low CD127-high) CD4+ T cells were sorted separately. Worth noting for this clone: Antigen specificity is unknown.

The primer mix had 52 TRBV and 13 TRBJ primers. The method was immunoSEQ multiplex PCR; TCRdb's version includes in-frame clones alone and lacks a portion of them. Of about 35,000 clones listed, 75% to 90% were seen once; the top ten hold about 2.5%. This TCR came from a person between 18 and 35 years old with CD3G deficiency. Sequencing was performed on conventional CD4+ T cells sorted from blood. The genes are TRBV2 and TRBJ2-5, with 7 nucleotides matching TRBD1. The J call is in doubt because the DNA end fits TRBJ2-7 better. The CDR3 nucleotides read TGTGCCAGCACCCCCGATCCTCACGTGACCCAGGGGGACGAGCAGTACTTC. Protein sequence: CASTPDPHVTQGDEQYF.